Shown below are 9 T cell receptor beta chains from a single sample sequenced in a study of Tregs in tolerant kidney transplant recipients. Only in-frame clones appear in the TCRdb table, and some are missing; sequencing was by immunoSEQ multiplex PCR. Among roughly 99,000 clones listed, 80% to 95% were seen once. The sequencing here drew on CD4+ T cells from blood, taken before the transplant. All receptors derive from a human donor who received a combined kidney and bone marrow transplant.

The V and J genes are TRBV28 and TRBJ1-2; D remains unclear. This CDR3 has 15 residues. Germline CDR1 reads MDHEN; CDR2 reads SYDVKM. The V gene lost 7 bases and the J gene lost 6 bases, with 21 bases spanning the gap. In DNA, the CDR3 is TGTGCCAGCAACGACTCGGGGAGGTTTGGAGATGGCTACACCTTC. It codes for CASNDSGRFGDGYTF.

The chain couples TRBV5-1 to TRBJ2-7, with D tentatively TRBD2 (6 bases). This CDR3 contains 14 residues. In germline, CDR1 is SGHRS, CDR2 YFSETQ. V shed 7 bases and J shed 4 bases, with 18 bases lying between them. CDR3 amino acids: CASGPTSMRYEQYF. Here the CDR3 DNA reads TGCGCCAGCGGACCGACTAGTATGCGTTACGAGCAGTACTTC.

This clone appeared once. The CDR3 DNA reads TGTGCCAGCAATCACAGGGGATCCACTGAAGCTTTCTTT. Its protein is CASNHRGSTEAFF. The rearrangement uses TRBV7-9 and TRBJ1-1; 7 nucleotides align to TRBD1. This CDR3 contains 13 residues. The germline V gene has CDR1 SEHNR and CDR2 FQNEAQ (reference sequence). V lost 7 bases, J lost 4 bases, and 6 bases stayed unmatched.

This clone showed up just a few times. V usage is TRBV6-5 and J usage is TRBJ1-4; unclear D gene. Trimming stripped 3 bases from V and 6 bases from J, with 11 bases between. This CDR3 region has 14 residues. Germline CDR1 and CDR2: MNHEY and SVGAGI. Written as DNA, the CDR3 is TGTGCCAGCAGTTATAGCGATGGCCATGAAAAACTGTTTTTT. Protein sequence: CASSYSDGHEKLFF.

The rearrangement joins TRBV5-1 to TRBJ2-1; possibly TRBD1 for D (6 bases). This CDR3 comprises 16 residues. Trimming removed 4 bases at V and 0 bases at J, with 14 bases between. Germline values: CDR1 SGHRS, CDR2 YFSETQ. The CDR3 DNA is TGCGCCAGCAGCCTCCGACAGGCCCTCTCCTACAATGAGCAGTTCTTC. It codes for CASSLRQALSYNEQFF.

The V call is TRBV18, the J call TRBJ2-3, with D maybe TRBD2 (8 bases). Germline V gene data show CDR1 as KGHSH and CDR2 as LQKENI. V lost 3 bases to trimming and J lost 1 base, with 17 bases between them. This CDR3 spans 17 amino acids. This chain's CDR3 is CASSPGQAGGGTDTQYF. The DNA for the CDR3 is TGTGCCAGCTCACCCGGACAGGCGGGAGGTGGCACAGATACGCAGTATTTT.

This rearrangement joins TRBV23-1 to TRBJ1-1; TRBD1 is a possible D gene (5 bases). TRBV23-1 qualifies as an ORF whose function is uncertain. Trimming left V 1 base short and J 3 bases short, with 15 bases between. CDR3 size: 16 residues. The DNA of the CDR3 is TGCGCCAGCAGTCAATACAGGATTATAGGGTACACTGAAGCTTTCTTT. Its protein product is CASSQYRIIGYTEAFF.

The chain carries TRBV6-6 and TRBJ1-5; 10 positions agree with TRBD1. Germline values: CDR1 MNHNY, CDR2 SVGAGI (reference sequence). The ends lost 6 bases at V and 9 bases at J; junction bases unmatched: 14. The length of the CDR3 is 16 residues. The CDR3 loop reads CASSFRDRGFLRPQHF. CDR3 sequence (DNA): TGTGCCAGCAGCTTCCGGGACAGGGGATTTCTAAGGCCCCAGCATTTT.

The CDR3 protein is CASSPDRGMQTQYF. CDR3 in DNA: TGTGCCAGCAGCCCCGACAGGGGTATGCAGACCCAGTACTTC. The chain joins TRBV7-2 to TRBJ2-5, with 8 bases identical to TRBD1. Germline-derived CDR1 and CDR2 are SGHTA and FQGNSA. The V gene end was trimmed by 5 bases and the J gene end by 6 bases; junction bases not matched to a gene: 8. This CDR3 has 14 residues.